The 13 T cell receptor beta chains listed next were all sequenced from one sample in a study of T cell responses to AZD1222 COVID-19 vaccine. Assay used: immunoSEQ multiplex PCR; TCRdb lists only in-frame clones, some missing. The repertoire includes some 150,000 clones, nearly 95% of them detected once, and about 5.1% sits in the top ten. The starting material was peripheral blood, obtained on day 0 of AZD1222 vaccination. These receptors were obtained from an adult in good health.

The rearrangement links TRBV6-4 to TRBJ1-5; D not resolved. The germline V gene encodes CDR1 MRHNA and CDR2 SNTAGT. This CDR3 region has 13 residues. The ends were cut back, 3 bases at V and 5 bases at J, with 8 bases in the middle. This CDR3 is CASSEKLDQPQHF. CDR3 DNA: TGTGCCAGCAGTGAGAAGCTCGATCAGCCCCAGCATTTT.

The chain links TRBV5-1 to TRBJ1-6, with 11 bases identical to TRBD1. Germline CDR1 and CDR2: SGHRS and YFSETQ. The CDR3 contains 16 residues. The V gene end was trimmed by 2 bases and the J gene end by 9 bases; junction bases not matched to a gene: 7. The CDR3 sequence: CASSFGRTGGGSPLHF. The CDR3 region has the DNA TGCGCCAGCAGCTTTGGCCGGACAGGGGGCGGTTCACCCCTCCACTTT.

Written as DNA, the CDR3 is TGTGCCAGCAGCCCCCACAGGGGAGCTGACACTGAAGCTTTCTTT. This encodes CASSPHRGADTEAFF. The chain links TRBV7-2 to TRBJ1-1; TRBD1 aligns across 7 bases. Germline V CDR1 and CDR2: SGHTA, FQGNSA. V trimming: 5 bases; J trimming: 3 bases; junction bases outside the gene matches: 9. The CDR3 length is 15 residues.

This clone was seen only once. The chain combines TRBV3-1 (or the pseudogene TRBV3-2) with TRBJ1-1, with 7 positions matching TRBD1. The CDR3 length is 14 residues. CDR1 is LGHDT, CDR2 YNNKEL, per germline (reference sequence). Germline trimming cut 6 bases from V and 0 bases from J; bases unmatched to any gene: 4. CDR3 residues: CASSRDRVNTEAFF. CDR3 bases: TGTGCCAGCAGTCGAGACAGGGTGAACACTGAAGCTTTCTTT.

The chain links TRBV5-4 to TRBJ2-1; D call uncertain. Between the trimmed V and J ends, which lost 0 bases and 6 bases, there was a span of 13 bases. In germline, CDR1 is SGHNT, CDR2 YYREEE (reference sequence). This CDR3 has 15 amino acids. The CDR3 reads CASSLELLPVNEQFF. Written as DNA, the CDR3 is TGTGCCAGCAGCTTGGAGCTCCTTCCTGTCAATGAGCAGTTCTTC.

The gene calls are TRBV3-1 (or the pseudogene TRBV3-2) and TRBJ2-2; D ambiguous. This CDR3 contains 15 residues. The germline V gene encodes CDR1 LGHDT and CDR2 YNNKEL (reference sequence). Deletions cut 1 base from V and 11 bases from J, with 17 bases between. The DNA for the CDR3 is TGTGCCAGCAGCCAAGCCGACACAAACAACGGTGAGCTGTTTTTT. This codes for CASSQADTNNGELFF.

This sequence joins TRBV5-1 and TRBJ2-1; 13 bases align to TRBD2. Unmatched junction bases numbered 8, after V lost 4 bases and J lost 4 bases. This CDR3 is 17 amino acids long. Per the germline V gene, CDR1 is SGHRS and CDR2 is YFSETQ. The CDR3 region is CASSAATSGRLYNEQFF. The CDR3 region has the DNA TGCGCCAGCAGCGCTGCGACTAGCGGGAGGCTTTACAATGAGCAGTTCTTC. The full variable domain, in which reference TRBV5-1 and TRBJ2-1 provide the parts outside the CDR3, is KAGVTQTPRYLIKTRGQQVTLSCSPISGHRSVSWYQQTPGQGLQFLFEYFSETQRNKGNFPGRFSGRQFSNSRSEMNVSTLELGDSALYLCASSAATSGRLYNEQFFGPGTRLTVL.

V gene TRBV6-5 combines with J gene TRBJ1-4; unclear D gene. V was clipped by 2 bases and J by 4 bases, with 8 bases between them. Germline values: CDR1 MNHEY, CDR2 SVGAGI. CDR3 size: 14 residues. The CDR3: CASSYAGINEKLFF. The CDR3 region has the DNA TGTGCCAGCAGTTACGCGGGAATTAATGAAAAACTGTTTTTT.

The rearrangement links TRBV29-1 to TRBJ1-2, with 8 bases aligning to TRBD1. The CDR3 has 13 residues. Trimming at V came to 2 bases and at J to 5 bases, leaving 4 bases not matched to a gene. CDR1 is SQVTM, CDR2 ANQGSEA, per germline. As DNA, the CDR3 is TGCAGCGTTGAAAATACAGGGGGTTATGGCTACACCTTC. It translates to CSVENTGGYGYTF.

This clone came up once. V gene TRBV5-1 combines with J gene TRBJ2-7; 7 nucleotides line up with TRBD1. Germline trimming cut 4 bases from V and 2 bases from J; bases unmatched to any gene: 3. Germline V lookup: CDR1 SGHRS, CDR2 YFSETQ. There are 13 residues in the CDR3. The CDR3 region is CASSRTGTYEQYF. In nucleotides, the CDR3 is TGCGCCAGCAGCCGGACAGGAACCTACGAGCAGTACTTC.

This chain uses TRBV18 with TRBJ2-1, with TRBD1 as a possible D gene (5 bases). V was pared by 1 base and J by 7 bases, with 23 bases between. The germline V gene encodes CDR1 KGHSH and CDR2 LQKENI. The CDR3 spans 18 residues. The CDR3 DNA reads TGTGCCAGCTCACCACAGGGGCAGGGTACGATCCCTACAAATGAGCAGTTCTTC. Protein product: CASSPQGQGTIPTNEQFF.

V usage is TRBV18 and J usage is TRBJ2-3, with D hard to call. V dropped 4 bases and J dropped 0 bases, with 14 bases sitting between them. The germline CDR1 and CDR2 sequences are KGHSH and LQKENI. CDR3 length equals 16 residues. DNA for the CDR3: TGTGCCAGCTCACGAGAGACCACCTCTAGCACAGATACGCAGTATTTT. It codes for CASSRETTSSTDTQYF. Filled out from reference TRBV18 and TRBJ2-3, the complete variable domain reads NAGVMQNPRHLVRRRGQEARLRCSPMKGHSHVYWYRQLPEEGLKFMVYLQKENIIDESGMPKERFSAEFPKEGPSILRIQQVVRGDSAAYFCASSRETTSSTDTQYFGPGTRLTVL.

V gene TRBV27 combines with J gene TRBJ2-7; D perhaps matches TRBD2 (5 bases). This CDR3 is built from 14 residues. Germline V lookup: CDR1 MNHEY, CDR2 SMNVEV (reference sequence). The V and J ends lost 3 bases and 0 bases respectively, with 9 bases between them. The CDR3 DNA reads TGTGCCAGCAGTTTGTCGGGGATCTCCTACGAGCAGTACTTC. Translation: CASSLSGISYEQYF.